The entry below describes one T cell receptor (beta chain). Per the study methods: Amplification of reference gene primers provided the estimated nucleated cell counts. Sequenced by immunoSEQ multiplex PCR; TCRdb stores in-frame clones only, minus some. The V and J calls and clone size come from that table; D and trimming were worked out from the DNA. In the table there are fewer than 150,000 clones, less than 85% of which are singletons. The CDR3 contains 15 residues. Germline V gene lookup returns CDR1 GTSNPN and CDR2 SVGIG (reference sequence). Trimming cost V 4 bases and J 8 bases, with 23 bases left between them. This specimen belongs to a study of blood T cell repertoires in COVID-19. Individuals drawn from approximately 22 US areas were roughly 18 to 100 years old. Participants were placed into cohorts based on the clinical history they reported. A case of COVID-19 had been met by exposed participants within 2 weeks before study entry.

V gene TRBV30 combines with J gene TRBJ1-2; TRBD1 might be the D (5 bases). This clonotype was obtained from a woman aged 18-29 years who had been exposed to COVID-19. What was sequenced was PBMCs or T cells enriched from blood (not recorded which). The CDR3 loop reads CAWTKDIPKFRGYTF. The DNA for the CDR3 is TGTGCCTGGACAAAGGACATCCCCAAATTTAGGGGCTACACCTTC.